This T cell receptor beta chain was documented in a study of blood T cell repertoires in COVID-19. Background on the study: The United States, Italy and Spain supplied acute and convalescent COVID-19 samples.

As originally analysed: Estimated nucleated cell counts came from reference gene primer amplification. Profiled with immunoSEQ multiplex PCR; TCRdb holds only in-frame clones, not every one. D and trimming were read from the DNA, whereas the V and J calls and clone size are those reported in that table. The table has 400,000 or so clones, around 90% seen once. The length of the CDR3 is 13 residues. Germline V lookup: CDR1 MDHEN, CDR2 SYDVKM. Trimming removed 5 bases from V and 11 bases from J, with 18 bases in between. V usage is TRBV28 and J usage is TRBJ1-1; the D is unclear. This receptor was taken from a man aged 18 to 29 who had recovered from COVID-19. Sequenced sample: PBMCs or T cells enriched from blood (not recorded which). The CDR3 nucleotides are TGTGCCAGCAGTCTTCCCGGAACCCAGAGGGCTTTCTTT. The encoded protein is CASSLPGTQRAFF.